A selection of T cell receptor beta chains follows, all from one sample in a study of cytomegalovirus exposure and HLA in healthy donors. Sequencing used immunoSEQ multiplex PCR; TCRdb keeps in-frame clones, though not all of them. The profile shows about 160,000 clones, 65% to 80% of them singletons. Sequenced material: PBMCs. Receptor source: a young man in good health and CMV-seropositive. The CDR3 runs from the conserved cysteine through the conserved F or W. A D gene is named only where the DNA matches it firmly. Only part of the rows carry a size: once, few, many, or a class if the clone is expanded.

>TRBV5-1|TRBJ2-1|.|.
CASSLDGLPPYNEQFF
TGCGCCAGCAGCTTGGACGGACTTCCCCCCTACAATGAGCAGTTCTTC
>TRBV4-2|TRBJ2-2|TRBD1|.
CASSQERQGWNTGELFF
TGTGCCAGCAGCCAAGAACGACAGGGATGGAACACCGGGGAGCTGTTTTTT
>TRBV30|TRBJ2-1|.|.
CAWGPGDGDWDEQFF
TGTGCCTGGGGCCCGGGGGACGGGGATTGGGATGAGCAGTTCTTC
>TRBV21-1|TRBJ2-3|.|.
CASSSWGGTDTQYF
TGTGCCAGCAGCTCCTGGGGGGGGACAGATACGCAGTATTTT
>TRBV19|TRBJ1-2|.|once
CASSIGQGLTYGYTF
TGTGCCAGTAGTATCGGTCAGGGGCTAACGTATGGCTACACCTTC
>TRBV7-2|TRBJ2-2|TRBD1|.
CASTETGTGYTGELFF
TGTGCCAGCACCGAGACCGGGACAGGTTATACCGGGGAGCTGTTTTTT
>TRBV20-1|TRBJ2-2|.|.
CSARGTGELFF
TGCAGTGCCCGGGGGACCGGGGAGCTGTTTTTT
>TRBV4-1|TRBJ1-5|.|.
CASRIRVLSNQPQHF
TGCGCCAGCAGAATCAGGGTTCTCAGCAATCAGCCCCAGCATTTT
>TRBV9|TRBJ2-3|.|.
CASSVVGATDTQYF
TGTGCCAGCAGCGTAGTGGGGGCCACAGATACGCAGTATTTT
>TRBV6-1|TRBJ1-2|TRBD1|few
CASSEEGRGDYGYTF
TGTGCCAGCAGTGAAGAGGGCAGGGGGGACTATGGCTACACCTTC
>TRBV4-1|TRBJ2-1|TRBD1|.
CASSQGQGSGAGYNEQFF
TGCGCCAGCAGCCAGGGACAGGGTTCAGGGGCGGGTTACAATGAGCAGTTCTTC
>TRBV6-1|TRBJ2-2|TRBD1|.
CASSVQGYTGELFF
TGTGCCAGCAGTGTACAGGGGTACACCGGGGAGCTGTTTTTT
>TRBV9|TRBJ1-2|.|.
CASSVDSANYGYTF
TGTGCCAGCAGCGTAGACTCGGCTAACTATGGCTACACCTTT
>TRBV5-5|TRBJ2-1|.|.
CASNRGGASYNEQFF
TGTGCCAGCAATAGGGGGGGGGCGAGTTACAATGAGCAGTTCTTC
>TRBV15|TRBJ2-3|TRBD2|.
CATKASGSFVDTQYF
TGTGCCACCAAGGCTAGCGGGAGCTTCGTAGATACGCAGTATTTT